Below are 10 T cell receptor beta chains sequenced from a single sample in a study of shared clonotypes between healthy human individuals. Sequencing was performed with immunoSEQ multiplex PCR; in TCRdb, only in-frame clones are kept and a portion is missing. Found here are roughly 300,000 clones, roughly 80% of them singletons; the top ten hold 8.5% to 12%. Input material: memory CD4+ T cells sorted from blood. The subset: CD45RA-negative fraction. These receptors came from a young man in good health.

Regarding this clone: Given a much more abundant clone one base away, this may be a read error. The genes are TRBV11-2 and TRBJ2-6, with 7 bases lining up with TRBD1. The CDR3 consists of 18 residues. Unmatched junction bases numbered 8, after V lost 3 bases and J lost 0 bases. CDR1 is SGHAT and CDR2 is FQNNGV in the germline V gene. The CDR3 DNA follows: TGTGCCAGCAGCTTGGGACAGAGATTCTTCTCTGGGGCCAACGTCCTGACTTTC. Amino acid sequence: CASSLGQRFFSGANVLTF.

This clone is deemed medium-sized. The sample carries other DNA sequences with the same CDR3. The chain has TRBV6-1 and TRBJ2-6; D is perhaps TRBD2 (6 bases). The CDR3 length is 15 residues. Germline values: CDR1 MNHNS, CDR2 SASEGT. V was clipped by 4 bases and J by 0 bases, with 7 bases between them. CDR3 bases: TGTGCCAGCAGTGCGGGACTCTCTGGGGCCAACGTCCTGACTTTC. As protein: CASSAGLSGANVLTF.

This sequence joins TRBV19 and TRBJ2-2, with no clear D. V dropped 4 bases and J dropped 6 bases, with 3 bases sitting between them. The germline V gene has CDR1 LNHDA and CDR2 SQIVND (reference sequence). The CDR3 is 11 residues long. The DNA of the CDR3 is TGTGCCAGTAGTACGGCCGGGGAGCTGTTTTTT. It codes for CASSTAGELFF.

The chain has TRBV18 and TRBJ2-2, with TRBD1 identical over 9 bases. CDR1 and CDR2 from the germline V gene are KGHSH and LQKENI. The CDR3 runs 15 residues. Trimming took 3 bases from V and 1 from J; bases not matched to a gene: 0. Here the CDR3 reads CASSPTGGNTGELFF. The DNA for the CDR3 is TGTGCCAGCTCACCGACAGGGGGGAACACCGGGGAGCTGTTTTTT.

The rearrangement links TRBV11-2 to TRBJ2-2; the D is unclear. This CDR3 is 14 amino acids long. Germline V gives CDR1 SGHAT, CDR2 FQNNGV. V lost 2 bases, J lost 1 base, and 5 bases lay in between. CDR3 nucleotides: TGTGCCAGCAGCTTACGAGGGAACACCGGGGAGCTGTTTTTT. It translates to CASSLRGNTGELFF.

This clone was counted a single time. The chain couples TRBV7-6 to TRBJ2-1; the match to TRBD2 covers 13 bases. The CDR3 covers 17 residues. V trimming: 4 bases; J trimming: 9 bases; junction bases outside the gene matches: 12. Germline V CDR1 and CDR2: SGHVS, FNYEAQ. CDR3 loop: CASSSRTSGSQPREQFF. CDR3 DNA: TGTGCCAGCAGCTCTCGGACTAGCGGGAGCCAGCCTCGTGAGCAGTTCTTC.

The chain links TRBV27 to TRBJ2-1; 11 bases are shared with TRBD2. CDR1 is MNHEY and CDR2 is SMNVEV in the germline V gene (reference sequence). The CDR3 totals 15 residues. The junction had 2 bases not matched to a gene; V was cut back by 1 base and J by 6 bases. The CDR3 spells CASSLLGTSGNEQFF. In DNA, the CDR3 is TGTGCCAGCAGTTTATTGGGGACTAGCGGCAATGAGCAGTTCTTC.

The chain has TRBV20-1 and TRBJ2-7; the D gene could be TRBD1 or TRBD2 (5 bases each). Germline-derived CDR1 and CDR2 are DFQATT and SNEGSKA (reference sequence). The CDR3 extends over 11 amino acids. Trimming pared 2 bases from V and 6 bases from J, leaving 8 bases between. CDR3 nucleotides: TGCAGTGCTAGAAAGGGGACCGAGCAGTACTTC. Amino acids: CSARKGTEQYF.

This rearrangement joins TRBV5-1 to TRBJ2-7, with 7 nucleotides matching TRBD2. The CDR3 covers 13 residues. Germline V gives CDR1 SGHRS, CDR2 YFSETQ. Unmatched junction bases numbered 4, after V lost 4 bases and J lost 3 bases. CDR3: CASSGGVRYEQYF. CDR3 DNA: TGCGCCAGCAGCGGGGGGGTTCGCTACGAGCAGTACTTC.

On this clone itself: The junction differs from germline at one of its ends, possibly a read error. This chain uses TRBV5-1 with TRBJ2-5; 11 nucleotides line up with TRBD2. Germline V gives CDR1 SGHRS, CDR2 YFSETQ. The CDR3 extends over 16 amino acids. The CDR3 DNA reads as TGCGCCAGCAGACTTCCACTAGCGGGAGACCAGGAGACCCAGTACTTC. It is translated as CASRLPLAGDQETQYF.